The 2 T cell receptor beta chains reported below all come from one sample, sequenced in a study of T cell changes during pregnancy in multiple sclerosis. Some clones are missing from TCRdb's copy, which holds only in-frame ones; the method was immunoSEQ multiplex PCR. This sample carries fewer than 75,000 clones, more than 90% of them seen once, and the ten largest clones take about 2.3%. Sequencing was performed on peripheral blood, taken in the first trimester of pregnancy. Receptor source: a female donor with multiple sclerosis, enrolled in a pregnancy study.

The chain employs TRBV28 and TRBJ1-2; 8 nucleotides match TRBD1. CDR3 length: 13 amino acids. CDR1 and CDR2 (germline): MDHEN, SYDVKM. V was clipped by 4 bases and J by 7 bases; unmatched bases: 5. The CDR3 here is CASSSQTGVGYTF. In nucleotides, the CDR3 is TGTGCCAGCAGTTCACAGACAGGGGTTGGCTACACCTTC.

CDR3 coding DNA: TGTGCCAGCAGGAAACAGGGTGGTGAGCAGTTCTTC. This codes for CASRKQGGEQFF. V is TRBV6-5 and J is TRBJ2-1; TRBD1 might be the D (6 bases). The CDR3 length is 12 residues. In germline, CDR1 is MNHEY, CDR2 SVGAGI. Deletions cut 6 bases from V and 9 bases from J, with 12 bases between.